Shown below are 9 T cell receptor beta chains from a single sample sequenced in a study of T cell repertoires in cytomegalovirus infection. Their recognized antigens are unknown. TCRdb called the reads again in MiXCR, with one record for every CDR3 protein. The data hold under 50,000 distinct CDR3 sequences, with 20% to 25% observed a single time. The sample was PBMCs, sequenced either directly or after in vitro stimulation (not recorded which). Every receptor here comes from a human donor in good health (CMV status not recorded). Some clones in this sample may be carry-over from other donors' samples.

The chain couples TRBV5-1 to TRBJ1-1; the D is unclear. Trimming removed 4 bases from V and 3 bases from J, with 7 bases in between. The CDR3 runs 12 residues. Germline lookup yields CDR1 SGHRS and CDR2 YFSETQ. The CDR3: CASSLGDTEAFF. DNA for the CDR3: TGCGCCAGCAGCCTCGGAGACACTGAAGCTTTCTTT. Filled out from reference TRBV5-1 and TRBJ1-1, the complete variable domain reads KAGVTQTPRYLIKTRGQQVTLSCSPISGHRSVSWYQQTPGQGLQFLFEYFSETQRNKGNFPGRFSGRQFSNSRSEMNVSTLELGDSALYLCASSLGDTEAFFGQGTRLTVV.

The sample holds many counts of this clonotype. The V call is TRBV5-5, the J call TRBJ2-3; 10 bases are a match to TRBD1. The CDR3 has 15 residues. After removal of 5 bases from V and 6 bases from J, the junction contained 9 bases not matched to a gene. Germline values: CDR1 SGHKS, CDR2 YYEKEE (reference sequence). The CDR3: CASRPPGQGRDTQYF. The CDR3 DNA reads TGTGCCAGCAGGCCCCCGGGACAGGGGCGTGATACGCAGTATTTT. The full variable domain, its missing parts supplied by reference TRBV5-5 and TRBJ2-3, is DAGVTQSPTHLIKTRGQQVTLRCSPISGHKSVSWYQQVLGQGPQFIFQYYEKEERGRGNFPDRFSARQFPNYSSELNVNALLLGDSALYLCASRPPGQGRDTQYFGPGTRLTVL.

The gene calls are TRBV28 and TRBJ2-1; 10 bases fit TRBD1. J was trimmed by 7 bases and V by 5 bases; bases with no gene match: 14. Germline assignment: CDR1 MDHEN and CDR2 SYDVKM. This CDR3 has 17 amino acids. As DNA, the CDR3 is TGTGCCAGCAGTCAACTCCGGAGGACAGGGGGAAGTAATGAGCAGTTCTTC. Translated: CASSQLRRTGGSNEQFF.

Comment on this clonotype: A single base separates this from a much larger clone, so it may be a read error. The chain recombines TRBV7-9 with TRBJ2-3; 11 positions match TRBD2. The CDR3 sequence is 16 residues long. The junction had 6 bases not matched to a gene; V was cut back by 6 bases and J by 1 base. The V gene's germline CDR1 is SEHNR and CDR2 FQNEAQ (reference sequence). CDR3 in amino acids: CASRFLAGGGTDTQYF. The CDR3 DNA is TGTGCCAGCAGATTCCTAGCGGGAGGCGGCACAGATACGCAGTATTTT.

This clonotype was counted at least ten times. The V call is TRBV7-2, the J call TRBJ2-3, with D unresolved. V was clipped by 6 bases and J by 8 bases, with 15 bases between them. The germline V gene encodes CDR1 SGHTA and CDR2 FQGNSA. This CDR3 contains 13 residues. CDR3 protein: CASRPPSEATQYF. Written as DNA, the CDR3 is TGTGCCAGCAGACCCCCGAGCGAGGCTACGCAGTATTTT.

The sample holds a few counts of this clonotype. This chain uses TRBV5-4 with TRBJ2-1, with a tentative D call TRBD2 (7 bases). Per germline, CDR1 SGHNT and CDR2 YYREEE (reference sequence). Deletions cut 4 bases from V and 4 bases from J, with 18 bases between. The CDR3 runs to 16 residues. The CDR3 region is CASSPRGGGHYNEQFF. The CDR3 DNA sequence: TGTGCCAGCAGCCCTAGGGGCGGGGGCCATTACAATGAGCAGTTCTTC.

This clonotype is termed medium-sized (0.01 to 0.1%). This sequence joins TRBV5-4 and TRBJ1-2; TRBD1 agrees at 7 bases. Germline CDR1 is SGHNT and CDR2 is YYREEE (reference sequence). V lost 0 bases and J lost 2; bases outside the gene matches: 16. There are 19 residues in the CDR3. The CDR3 bases are TGTGCCAGCAGCTTGGGTAATTTCGTCTCGAGGACAGGAAACTATGGCTACACCTTC. As protein: CASSLGNFVSRTGNYGYTF.

This clonotype was detected many times. The rearrangement uses TRBV7-9 and TRBJ1-1; D is perhaps TRBD1 (5 bases). The CDR3 spans 15 residues. Germline assignment: CDR1 SEHNR and CDR2 FQNEAQ (reference sequence). Trimming removed 1 base from V and 6 bases from J, with 15 bases in between. The CDR3 nucleotides read TGTGCCAGCAGCTTAGAGGTGTTGGGGGAGGCTGAAGCTTTCTTT. Translating it yields CASSLEVLGEAEAFF. Looking up the rest from reference TRBV7-9 and TRBJ1-1 gives the full variable domain: DTGVSQNPRHKITKRGQNVTFRCDPISEHNRLYWYRQTLGQGPEFLTYFQNEAQLEKSRLLSDRFSAERPKGSFSTLEIQRTEQGDSAMYLCASSLEVLGEAEAFFGQGTRLTVV.

This chain uses TRBV12-3 or TRBV12-4 with TRBJ1-5, with TRBD1 matching 7 bases. The CDR3 is 12 residues long. The ends lost 6 bases at V and 7 bases at J; junction bases unmatched: 3. CDR3 coding DNA: TGTGCCAGCAGACAGGGGCGACAGCCCCAGCATTTT. Its translation is CASRQGRQPQHF.